These 15 T cell receptor beta chains originate from one sample sequenced in a study of blood T cell repertoires in COVID-19 (dated by TCRdb to 2019 to 2021). Library method: the immunoSEQ multiplex PCR assay. This immuneACCESS table, as held by TCRdb, lists in-frame sequences with V and J called but not all clones. Of the missing ones, under half trace to an unresolved V gene in checked studies; the others have no known cause. Across this sample there are 300,000 to 450,000 clones, with 80% to 90% seen only once. The ten largest clones add up to approximately 1.2% of the sample. Sequenced sample: PBMCs or T cells enriched from blood (not recorded which). The origin of the receptors is a man in his thirties or forties who had recovered from COVID-19.

The rearrangement joins TRBV4-2 to TRBJ2-3; 11 bases are a match to TRBD2. The V and J ends lost 4 bases and 4 bases, in that order; junction bases with no gene match: 13. The CDR3 extends over 18 amino acids. Per the germline V gene, CDR1 is LGHNA and CDR2 is YNFKEQ. DNA for the CDR3: TGTGCCAGCAGCCCCGATACCGTAGCGGGGGGGCCTTCAGATACGCAGTATTTT. Translation gives CASSPDTVAGGPSDTQYF.

The J gene is TRBJ2-7, the V gene TRBV30; perhaps TRBD2 as D (6 bases). V lost 4 bases to trimming and J lost 3 bases, with 13 bases between them. The CDR3 consists of 13 residues. Per the germline V gene, CDR1 is GTSNPN and CDR2 is SVGIG (reference sequence). CDR3 sequence: CAWNTGLVYEQYF. The CDR3 coding sequence is TGTGCCTGGAATACGGGACTCGTCTACGAGCAGTACTTC.

This chain joins TRBV6-5 and TRBJ1-1, with 7 bases aligning to TRBD1. The germline V gene has CDR1 MNHEY and CDR2 SVGAGI. Trimming removed 7 bases from V and 5 bases from J; junction bases left unmatched: 13. CDR3 length: 15 residues. Here the CDR3 DNA reads TGTGCCAGCAAGAAGGGGCGACAGGGTTGGACTGAAGCTTTCTTT. Translation: CASKKGRQGWTEAFF.

In DNA, the CDR3 is TGCGCCAGCAGTTCAAGGGGCCCCCTCTCTCAAACCTCCATCAATGAGCAGTTCTTC. It translates to CASSSRGPLSQTSINEQFF. The chain joins TRBV10-2 to TRBJ2-1, with TRBD1 as a possible D gene (5 bases). CDR3 size: 19 residues. V dropped 5 bases and J dropped 6 bases, with 29 bases sitting between them. Germline-derived CDR1 and CDR2 are WSHSY and SAAADI.

The CDR3 coding sequence is TGTGCCAGCAGCGAGGGACAGCGGAACACTGAAGCTTTCTTT. Protein sequence: CASSEGQRNTEAFF. The chain is built from TRBV9 and TRBJ1-1; 7 bases agree with TRBD1. The CDR3 is 14 residues long. CDR1 is SGDLS, CDR2 YYNGEE, per germline. V lost 3 bases, J lost 1 base, and 3 bases stayed unmatched.

This sequence joins TRBV7-9 and TRBJ1-6; 8 bases fit TRBD1. Germline values: CDR1 SEHNR, CDR2 FQNEAQ (reference sequence). The junction had 9 bases not matched to a gene; V was cut back by 4 bases and J by 7 bases. This CDR3 is 16 amino acids long. This chain's CDR3 is CASSSDRGVLNSPLHF. DNA for the CDR3: TGTGCCAGCAGCTCCGACAGGGGAGTCCTCAATTCACCCCTCCACTTT.

The chain employs TRBV6-8 and TRBJ2-1, with 12 positions matching TRBD2. Germline values: CDR1 MNHGY, CDR2 SAAAGT. The CDR3 length is 16 residues. V lost 6 bases and J lost 8; bases outside the gene matches: 11. Here the CDR3 reads CASSRVPRLAGDEQFF. CDR3 nucleotide sequence: TGTGCCAGCAGCCGAGTTCCCAGACTAGCGGGGGATGAGCAGTTCTTC.

In this sample, this clone turned up a few times. The V and J genes are TRBV13 and TRBJ2-1, with 7 bases that match TRBD1. Germline loops: CDR1 PRHDT, CDR2 FYEKMQ (reference sequence). The ends lost 5 bases at V and 0 bases at J; junction bases unmatched: 7. The length of the CDR3 is 16 residues. The CDR3 DNA follows: TGTGCCAGCAGCAACAGACAGGGATACTCCTACAATGAGCAGTTCTTC. Residues: CASSNRQGYSYNEQFF.

The count of this clone is one. The chain links TRBV5-4 to TRBJ1-5; 9 bases are a match to TRBD1. Germline V CDR1 and CDR2: SGHNT, YYREEE (reference sequence). The CDR3 runs to 15 residues. V dropped 4 bases and J dropped 3; count of bases not matched to a gene: 5. The CDR3 bases are TGTGCCAGCAGCGTGGACAGGGGTCCCAATCAGCCCCAGCATTTT. Translated, it gives CASSVDRGPNQPQHF.

This clone was picked up a small number of times. The chain combines TRBV4-3 with TRBJ2-2; unclear D gene. Germline CDR1 reads LGHNA; CDR2 reads YSLEER. Trimming cost V 2 bases and J 7 bases, with 11 bases left between them. The CDR3 loop spans 14 amino acids. The CDR3: CASSQTLRGGELFF. The CDR3 DNA sequence: TGCGCCAGCAGCCAAACCTTAAGAGGCGGGGAGCTGTTTTTT.

This sequence joins TRBV11-3 and TRBJ1-1, with D tentatively TRBD1 (5 bases). The germline V and J ends were trimmed by 0 bases and 7 bases, with 9 bases remaining between them. This CDR3 region has 13 residues. Germline CDR1 reads SGHNT; CDR2 reads YENEEA. The CDR3 loop is CASSLDTGSEAFF. The CDR3 DNA is TGTGCCAGCAGCTTAGATACAGGCAGTGAAGCTTTCTTT.

This sequence joins TRBV19 and TRBJ1-2; D is uncertain. Germline-derived CDR1 and CDR2 are LNHDA and SQIVND (reference sequence). This CDR3 region has 13 residues. Between the trimmed V and J ends, which lost 5 bases and 1 base, there was a span of 8 bases. CDR3 sequence: CASSPGVNYGYTF. DNA for the CDR3: TGTGCCAGTAGTCCCGGGGTTAACTATGGCTACACCTTC.

The chain couples TRBV2 to TRBJ1-6, with TRBD1 identical over 8 bases. Trimming removed 6 bases from V and 0 bases from J; junction bases left unmatched: 4. The germline V gene encodes CDR1 SNHLY and CDR2 FYNNEI. CDR3 size: 16 residues. The CDR3 nucleotides read TGTGCCAGCAGCAGGGACAGGAGCTCCTATAATTCACCCCTCCACTTT. Its translation is CASSRDRSSYNSPLHF.

J is TRBJ2-7 and V is TRBV9; no definite D call. The V end was cut by 4 bases, the J end by 5 bases, with 10 bases between. There are 12 residues in the CDR3. In germline, CDR1 is SGDLS, CDR2 YYNGEE. The CDR3 DNA follows: TGTGCCAGCAGCCCCCGTCCTGACGAGCAGTACTTC. Its protein is CASSPRPDEQYF. The full variable domain, with the rest looked up from reference TRBV9 and TRBJ2-7, is DSGVTQTPKHLITATGQRVTLRCSPRSGDLSVYWYQQSLDQGLQFLIQYYNGEERAKGNILERFSAQQFPDLHSELNLSSLELGDSALYFCASSPRPDEQYFGPGTRLTVT.

This clone was counted a few times. The chain combines TRBV5-1 with TRBJ1-3; D is possibly TRBD1 (5 bases). CDR1 is SGHRS, CDR2 YFSETQ, per germline. Trimming took 5 bases from V and 3 from J, leaving 9 bases between them. The CDR3 covers 13 residues. DNA of the CDR3: TGCGCCAGCAGTCAGGGTGGTGGAAACACCATATATTTT. Its protein is CASSQGGGNTIYF.